What follows are 8 T cell receptor beta chains derived from one specimen sequenced in a study of cytomegalovirus exposure and HLA in healthy donors. PCR used 60 Vbeta primers and 13 Jbeta primers. Clones were read by immunoSEQ multiplex PCR, and TCRdb kept only the in-frame ones, dropping some. Counted here are under 150,000 clones, 78% occurring once; the ten biggest clones make up about 6.8%. Specimen: PBMCs. Receptor source: a woman aged 40 to 55 in good health and CMV-seropositive.

V gene TRBV6-5 combines with J gene TRBJ2-7, with TRBD2 matching over 7 bases. V lost 11 bases and J lost 2; bases outside the gene matches: 12. Germline lookup yields CDR1 MNHEY and CDR2 SVGAGI. The CDR3 runs 14 residues. CDR3 sequence: CAAGPLAAPYEQYF. The DNA for the CDR3 is TGTGCCGCAGGTCCCCTAGCGGCCCCCTACGAGCAGTACTTC.

The V and J genes are TRBV14 and TRBJ2-5; TRBD2 aligns across 10 bases. The J segment lost 6 bases and the V segment lost 1 base, leaving 5 bases of the junction unmatched. In germline, CDR1 is SGHDN, CDR2 FVKESK. The CDR3 has 15 amino acids. CDR3 sequence reads: CASSQVLAGVKTQYF. The CDR3 coding sequence is TGTGCCAGCAGCCAAGTTCTAGCGGGAGTAAAGACCCAGTACTTC.

The chain joins TRBV5-1 to TRBJ1-1, with D unclear. The CDR3 contains 13 residues. Germline V lookup: CDR1 SGHRS, CDR2 YFSETQ. V gave up 0 bases and J gave up 1 base, with 4 bases separating them. CDR3 in amino acids: CASSLAQNTEAFF. CDR3 nucleotides: TGCGCCAGCAGCTTGGCACAGAACACTGAAGCTTTCTTT.

This clone was seen only a few times. The V gene is TRBV29-1, the J gene TRBJ2-1; TRBD1 is a possible D gene (9 bases). The CDR3 covers 15 residues. The germline CDR1 and CDR2 sequences are SQVTM and ANQGSEA. V dropped 6 bases and J dropped 6 bases, with 21 bases sitting between them. The CDR3 DNA reads TGCAGCGTGGCCCGGGGGGGACAGGGAGGCAATGAGCAGTTCTTC. It translates to CSVARGGQGGNEQFF.

This clone has more than one count but fewer than ten. The rearrangement uses TRBV30 and TRBJ1-2; D may be TRBD1 (5 bases). CDR1 GTSNPN and CDR2 SVGIG come from the germline V gene (reference sequence). The CDR3 is 15 amino acids. V lost 2 bases and J lost 0, with 13 bases in between. The CDR3 region has the DNA TGTGCCTGGAGTTCCCCTGGGGGGGCTAACTATGGCTACACCTTC. Translated: CAWSSPGGANYGYTF.

The V and J genes are TRBV6-6 and TRBJ1-3, with 7 bases fitting TRBD1. The V and J ends lost 5 bases and 4 bases, in that order; junction bases with no gene match: 5. Germline V gene data show CDR1 as MNHNY and CDR2 as SVGAGI (reference sequence). The CDR3 is made up of 14 amino acids. CDR3 bases: TGTGCCAGCAGTCCGGGACAGCCCGGAAACACCATATATTTT. Protein product: CASSPGQPGNTIYF.

V is TRBV10-3 and J is TRBJ2-3; D might be TRBD1 (5 bases). CDR1 is ENHRY, CDR2 SYGVKD, per germline. This CDR3 has 15 residues. V lost 7 bases and J 1 base, leaving 15 bases between the germline ends. The CDR3 DNA sequence: TGTGCCATCACCGCAGGGAAGACCGGCACAGATACGCAGTATTTT. It is translated as CAITAGKTGTDTQYF.

This clone was seen just once. The genes are TRBV25-1 and TRBJ2-5; the match to TRBD2 covers 7 bases. This CDR3 has 14 amino acids. Germline CDR1 and CDR2: MGHDK and SYGVNS. V was pared by 1 base and J by 4 bases, with 3 bases of the junction left unmatched. CDR3 bases: TGTGCCAGCAGTGAATGGGCGGGAGCAGAGACCCAGTACTTC. This translates into CASSEWAGAETQYF.